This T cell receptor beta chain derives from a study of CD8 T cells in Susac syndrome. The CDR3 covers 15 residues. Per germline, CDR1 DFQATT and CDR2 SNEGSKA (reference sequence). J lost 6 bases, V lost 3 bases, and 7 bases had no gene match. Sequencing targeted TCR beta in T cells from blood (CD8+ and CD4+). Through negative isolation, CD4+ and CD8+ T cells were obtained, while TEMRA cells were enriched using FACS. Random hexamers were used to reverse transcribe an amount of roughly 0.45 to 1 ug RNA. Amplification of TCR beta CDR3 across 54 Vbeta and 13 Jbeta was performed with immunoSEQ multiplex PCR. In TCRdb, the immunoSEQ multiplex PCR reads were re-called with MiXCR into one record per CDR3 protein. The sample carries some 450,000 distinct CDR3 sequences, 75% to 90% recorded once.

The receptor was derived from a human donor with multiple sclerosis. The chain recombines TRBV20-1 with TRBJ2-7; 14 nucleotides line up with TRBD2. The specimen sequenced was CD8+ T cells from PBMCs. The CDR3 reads CSASPPGLAGVEQYF. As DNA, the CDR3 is TGCAGTGCTAGTCCACCGGGACTAGCGGGAGTCGAGCAGTACTTC.